This T cell receptor beta chain was observed in a study of T cell changes during pregnancy in multiple sclerosis. Sequencing was performed with immunoSEQ multiplex PCR; in TCRdb, only in-frame clones are kept and a portion is missing. The sample shows approximately 100,000 clones, almost 95% of them seen only once. Looked up from germline, CDR1 is MDHEN and CDR2 is SYDVKM. Unmatched junction bases numbered 9, after V lost 8 bases and J lost 10 bases. The CDR3 length is 14 residues. The chain uses TRBV28 and TRBJ1-4; 11 bases align to TRBD1. This TCR came from a female donor with multiple sclerosis, enrolled in a pregnancy study. The sequenced sample was peripheral blood, obtained after pregnancy. The CDR3 sequence is CASAPGQGGAKLFF. The CDR3 nucleotides read TGTGCCAGCGCCCCGGGACAGGGGGGGGCAAAACTGTTTTTT.